These 21 T cell receptor beta chains were sequenced from one sample in a study of T cell responses to AZD1222 COVID-19 vaccine. Sequencing used immunoSEQ multiplex PCR; TCRdb keeps in-frame clones, though not all of them. The sample records some 60,000 clones, 65% to 80% being singletons. The input for sequencing was peripheral blood, taken 28 days after the second AZD1222 dose. The receptors were gathered from an adult who received the AZD1222 COVID-19 vaccine.

The gene calls are TRBV7-9 and TRBJ1-1; 7 positions match TRBD1. V trimming: 2 bases; J trimming: 4 bases; junction bases outside the gene matches: 7. In germline, CDR1 is SEHNR, CDR2 FQNEAQ (reference sequence). The CDR3 contains 15 residues. CDR3 in DNA: TGTGCCAGCAGCTTATTACAGGGGAGCGGCACTGAAGCTTTCTTT. It translates to CASSLLQGSGTEAFF.

V is TRBV27 and J is TRBJ2-6, with D perhaps TRBD2 (5 bases). The CDR3 is 18 residues long. Trimming pared 2 bases from V and 0 bases from J, leaving 14 bases between. The germline gives CDR1 MNHEY, CDR2 SMNVEV (reference sequence). This CDR3 is CASSLRSGVASGANVLTF. The CDR3 coding sequence is TGTGCCAGCAGTTTACGGTCCGGGGTAGCCTCTGGGGCCAACGTCCTGACTTTC.

This chain uses TRBV5-8 with TRBJ2-1; TRBD2 matches at 11 bases. The CDR3 is made up of 15 amino acids. With V trimmed by 4 bases and J by 6 bases, 6 bases remained unmatched. Germline CDR1 is SGHTS and CDR2 is YDEGEE. CDR3 residues: CASSLGLAASNEQFF. The DNA of the CDR3 is TGTGCCAGCAGCCTGGGACTAGCGGCGTCCAATGAGCAGTTCTTC. Complete variable domain (other parts from reference TRBV5-8 and TRBJ2-1): EAGVTQSPTHLIKTRGQQATLRCSPISGHTSVYWYQQALGLGLQFLLWYDEGEERNRGNFPPRFSGRQFPNYSSELNVNALELEDSALYLCASSLGLAASNEQFFGPGTRLTVL.

This clone is a singleton in its sample. The chain couples TRBV7-9 to TRBJ1-2; weak D call: TRBD1 (5 bases). Looked up from germline, CDR1 is SEHNR and CDR2 is FQNEAQ (reference sequence). The CDR3 contains 14 residues. Trimming removed 5 bases from V and 7 bases from J, with 17 bases in between. The CDR3 loop is CASSLAGGNSGYTF. The CDR3 DNA is TGTGCCAGCAGCCTCGCGGGGGGGAATAGTGGCTACACCTTC.

V usage is TRBV7-8 and J usage is TRBJ1-3, with D possibly TRBD1 on 5 matching bases. V was pared by 2 bases and J by 4 bases, with 27 bases between. The CDR3 length is 20 residues. Germline V CDR1 and CDR2: SGHVS, FQNEAQ. The CDR3 reads CASSLRVLGVGDLSGNTIYF. CDR3 bases: TGTGCCAGCAGCTTACGAGTCCTAGGTGTAGGGGACCTTAGCGGAAACACCATATATTTT.

The chain employs TRBV5-1 and TRBJ1-1, with D tentatively TRBD1 (5 bases). Germline CDR1 and CDR2: SGHRS and YFSETQ. The CDR3 spans 15 residues. Between the trimmed V and J ends, which lost 4 bases and 1 base, there was a span of 14 bases. CDR3 protein: CASSQGGHGNTEAFF. The CDR3 DNA reads as TGCGCCAGCAGCCAGGGAGGGCACGGGAACACTGAAGCTTTCTTT. The complete variable domain, with remaining parts taken from reference TRBV5-1 and TRBJ1-1, reads KAGVTQTPRYLIKTRGQQVTLSCSPISGHRSVSWYQQTPGQGLQFLFEYFSETQRNKGNFPGRFSGRQFSNSRSEMNVSTLELGDSALYLCASSQGGHGNTEAFFGQGTRLTVV.

The CDR3 region has the DNA TGTGCCAGCCGGCAGGGACAGGACATGAACACTGAAGCTTTCTTT. It is translated as CASRQGQDMNTEAFF. J is TRBJ1-1 and V is TRBV6-6, with TRBD1 matching 8 bases. The length of the CDR3 is 15 residues. The germline gives CDR1 MNHNY, CDR2 SVGAGI (reference sequence). V gave up 8 bases and J gave up 0 bases; unmatched junction bases: 8.

The chain is built from TRBV7-3 and TRBJ2-5; the match to TRBD2 covers 14 bases. Per the germline V gene, CDR1 is SGHTA and CDR2 is FQGTGA. The CDR3 length is 16 residues. V lost 5 bases, J lost 0 bases, and 2 bases stayed unmatched. The CDR3 DNA reads as TGTGCCAGCAGCCCGGGACTAGCGGGGGACCAAGAGACCCAGTACTTC. Protein: CASSPGLAGDQETQYF.

The V and J genes are TRBV21-1 and TRBJ2-3; the table's D gene call, TRBD2, was not cross checked with the DNA. TRBV21-1 is described as a pseudogene. CDR3 length: 17 amino acids. CDR3 bases: TGTGCCAGCAGCAGAAGACCCTTGGGGGGGGCTATAGATACGCAGTATTTT. It yields the protein CASSRRPLGGAIDTQYF.

The chain links TRBV3-1 (or the pseudogene TRBV3-2) to TRBJ1-3; D is ambiguous. Germline V gene lookup returns CDR1 LGHDT and CDR2 YNNKEL (reference sequence). The CDR3 has 12 residues. Trimming took 5 bases from V and 4 from J, leaving 6 bases between them. CDR3 amino acids: CASSSDGNTIYF. The CDR3 bases are TGTGCCAGCAGCTCAGACGGAAACACCATATATTTT.

The V call is TRBV4-1, the J call TRBJ2-6, with a possible D match to TRBD1 (6 bases). V was clipped by 0 bases and J by 1 base, with 16 bases between them. This CDR3 is 19 amino acids long. CDR1 and CDR2 from the germline V gene are MGHRA and YSYEKL. CDR3 sequence reads: CASSQDGSGAKSGANVLTF. The CDR3 DNA follows: TGCGCCAGCAGCCAAGATGGTTCAGGGGCGAAGTCTGGGGCCAACGTCCTGACTTTC.

The chain carries TRBV7-7 and TRBJ2-1; a weak D match, TRBD1 (5 bases). Germline V gene lookup returns CDR1 SSHAT and CDR2 FNYEAQ (reference sequence). There are 15 residues in the CDR3. V was shortened by 2 bases and J by 1 base, with 9 bases between the two germline ends. Here the CDR3 DNA reads TGTGCCAGCAGCTTAAGTCAGGGTTCCTACAATGAGCAGTTCTTC. Amino acids: CASSLSQGSYNEQFF.

The rearrangement uses TRBV7-2 and TRBJ2-5; 7 bases are shared with TRBD1. The J call may be faulty, since TRBJ2-7 better matches the DNA end. Germline V gives CDR1 SGHTA, CDR2 FQGNSA. The CDR3 extends over 14 amino acids. DNA of the CDR3: TGTGCCAGCAGCCTCCGGGACAGAACCTACGAGCAGTACTTC. Translating it yields CASSLRDRTYEQYF.

V gene TRBV29-1 combines with J gene TRBJ2-3, with D uncertain. There are 12 residues in the CDR3. V shed 7 bases and J shed 2 bases, with 10 bases lying between them. CDR1 is SQVTM and CDR2 is ANQGSEA in the germline V gene. CDR3 sequence: CSDRSHTDTQYF. As DNA, the CDR3 is TGCAGCGACCGTTCACACACAGATACGCAGTATTTT.

With regard to this clone: One end of the junction does not line up with germline, which may come from a read error. This sequence joins TRBV7-7 and TRBJ1-1, with 7 positions matching TRBD1. Germline CDR1 is SSHAT and CDR2 is FNYEAQ (reference sequence). The CDR3 contains 15 residues. DNA of the CDR3: TGTGCTAGCAGCACCTACAGGGGTAGGGAGTTTGAAGCTTTCTTT. Amino acid sequence: CASSTYRGREFEAFF.

The V call is TRBV5-1, the J call TRBJ1-1; D is perhaps TRBD1 (6 bases). Germline CDR1 is SGHRS and CDR2 is YFSETQ. CDR3 length: 14 residues. The ends were cut back, 3 bases at V and 2 bases at J, with 11 bases in the middle. The CDR3 nucleotides read TGCGCCAGCAGCTCACAGGGAATCAACACTGAAGCTTTCTTT. Protein sequence: CASSSQGINTEAFF.

CDR3 DNA sequence: TGTGCCAGCAGTCAAATTTCGCCGGTCGAGCAGTACTTC. Translating gives CASSQISPVEQYF. V is TRBV28 and J is TRBJ2-7; D gene uncertain. There are 13 residues in the CDR3. V dropped 5 bases and J dropped 6 bases, with 14 bases sitting between them. The germline gives CDR1 MDHEN, CDR2 SYDVKM.

The rearrangement links TRBV5-5 to TRBJ2-3; TRBD2 matches 7 bases. This CDR3 region has 14 residues. The germline CDR1 and CDR2 sequences are SGHKS and YYEKEE (reference sequence). J lost 1 base, V lost 1 base, and 0 bases had no gene match. The CDR3 loop is CASSLLAGTDTQYF. The CDR3 DNA follows: TGTGCCAGCAGCTTGCTAGCGGGCACAGATACGCAGTATTTT.

The J gene is TRBJ1-5, the V gene TRBV4-3; D is unclear. This CDR3 comprises 13 residues. V shed 0 bases and J shed 7 bases, with 7 bases lying between them. The germline V gene has CDR1 LGHNA and CDR2 YSLEER. This CDR3 reads CASSQDVWQPQHF. The CDR3 DNA reads TGCGCCAGCAGCCAAGATGTTTGGCAGCCCCAGCATTTT.

The chain is built from TRBV6-1 and TRBJ2-1; TRBD1 matches at 10 bases. Germline-derived CDR1 and CDR2 are MNHNS and SASEGT. The ends lost 3 bases at V and 10 bases at J; junction bases unmatched: 9. CDR3 size: 15 residues. CDR3 DNA sequence: TGTGCCAGCAGTGATCGGTGGGGGACAGGGGACGAGCAGTTCTTC. Its protein product is CASSDRWGTGDEQFF.

The chain uses TRBV6-5 and TRBJ1-6; D is unclear. The ends were cut back, 2 bases at V and 9 bases at J, with 11 bases in the middle. The CDR3 has 14 amino acids. CDR1 is MNHEY and CDR2 is SVGAGI in the germline V gene. CDR3 in DNA: TGTGCCAGCAGTTACGACCTCCCAGTTTCACCCCTCCACTTT. The encoded protein is CASSYDLPVSPLHF.